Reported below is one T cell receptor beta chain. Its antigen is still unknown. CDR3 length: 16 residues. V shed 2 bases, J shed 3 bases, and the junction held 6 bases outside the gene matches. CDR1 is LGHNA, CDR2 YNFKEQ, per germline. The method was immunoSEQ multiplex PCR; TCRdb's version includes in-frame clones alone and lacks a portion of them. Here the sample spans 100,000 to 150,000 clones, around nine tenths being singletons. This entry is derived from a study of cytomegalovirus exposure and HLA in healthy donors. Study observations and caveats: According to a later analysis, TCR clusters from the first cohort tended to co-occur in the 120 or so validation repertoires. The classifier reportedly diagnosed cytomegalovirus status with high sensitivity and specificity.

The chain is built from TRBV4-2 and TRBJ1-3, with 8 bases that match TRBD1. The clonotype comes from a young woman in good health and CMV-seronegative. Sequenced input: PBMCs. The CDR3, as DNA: TGTGCCAGCAGCCAATCAGGGGGCGCGGATGGAAACACCATATATTTT. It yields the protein CASSQSGGADGNTIYF.